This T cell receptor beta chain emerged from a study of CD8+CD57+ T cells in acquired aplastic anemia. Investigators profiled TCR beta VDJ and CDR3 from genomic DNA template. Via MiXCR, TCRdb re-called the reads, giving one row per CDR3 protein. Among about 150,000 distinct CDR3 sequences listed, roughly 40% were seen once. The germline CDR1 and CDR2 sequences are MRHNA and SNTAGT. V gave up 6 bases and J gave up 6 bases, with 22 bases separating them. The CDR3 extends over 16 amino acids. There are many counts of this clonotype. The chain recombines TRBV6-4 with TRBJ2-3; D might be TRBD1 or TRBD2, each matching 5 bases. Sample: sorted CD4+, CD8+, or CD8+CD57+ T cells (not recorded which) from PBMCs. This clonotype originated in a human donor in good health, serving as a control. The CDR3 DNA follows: TGTGCCAGCAGAGAGGGGCGGGCCGCCGTGTCGGATACGCAGTATTTT. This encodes CASREGRAAVSDTQYF.